Listed below are T cell receptor beta chains from one sample, sequenced in a study of T cells after yellow fever vaccination. TCRdb re-called the 5' RACE reads with MiXCR, one entry per CDR3 protein. The repertoire includes 250,000 to 400,000 distinct CDR3 sequences, approximately 4.3% of them detected once, and 15% to 20% sits in the top ten. The sample was PBMCs, taken 15 days after the yellow fever booster vaccination. These receptors all come from a man younger than 35 who received the YFV17D yellow fever vaccine. Each CDR3 is given with its conserved first and last residue. Fields, in order: V gene, D gene, clone size, J gene, CDR3 protein, CDR3 DNA. A D gene is named only where the DNA matches it firmly. The size of a clone is reported for some rows only, either as once, few or many, or as a class for expanded clones.

TRBV15	TRBD2	many	TRBJ2-3	CATSRDLGLGITDTQYF	TGTGCCACCAGCAGAGACTTGGGACTAGGCATTACAGATACGCAGTATTTT
TRBV5-1	NA	few	TRBJ2-7	CASSAGTSYEQYF	TGCGCCAGCAGCGCCGGGACTTCCTACGAGCAGTACTTC
TRBV4-1	NA	NA	TRBJ1-1	CASSQDRDIRKSFF	TGCGCCAGCAGCCAAGATCGAGACATCAGGAAATCTTTCTTT
TRBV6-5	NA	few	TRBJ1-5	CASSYVQGQPQHF	TGTGCCAGCAGTTACGTTCAGGGCCAGCCCCAGCATTTT
TRBV7-6	NA	once	TRBJ1-5	CASSAGQLQPQHF	TGTGCCAGCAGCGCCGGACAGTTGCAGCCCCAGCATTTT
TRBV11-2	TRBD1	many	TRBJ2-1	CASRRDRGGYEQFF	TGTGCCAGCAGACGGGACAGGGGAGGCTATGAGCAGTTCTTC
TRBV6-1	TRBD1	few	TRBJ1-5	CASRTDRVSQPQHF	TGTGCCAGCAGAACAGACAGGGTCTCCCAGCCCCAGCATTTT
TRBV7-2	NA	many	TRBJ2-3	CASSTGRTDTQYF	TGTGCCAGCAGCACGGGACGCACAGATACGCAGTATTTT
TRBV29-1	TRBD2	many	TRBJ2-3	CSVETGGGTDTQYF	TGCAGCGTTGAAACAGGCGGGGGTACAGATACGCAGTATTTT
TRBV4-3	NA	few	TRBJ2-7	CASSLARHGAYEQYF	TGCGCCAGCAGCCTGGCGAGACACGGAGCCTACGAGCAGTACTTC